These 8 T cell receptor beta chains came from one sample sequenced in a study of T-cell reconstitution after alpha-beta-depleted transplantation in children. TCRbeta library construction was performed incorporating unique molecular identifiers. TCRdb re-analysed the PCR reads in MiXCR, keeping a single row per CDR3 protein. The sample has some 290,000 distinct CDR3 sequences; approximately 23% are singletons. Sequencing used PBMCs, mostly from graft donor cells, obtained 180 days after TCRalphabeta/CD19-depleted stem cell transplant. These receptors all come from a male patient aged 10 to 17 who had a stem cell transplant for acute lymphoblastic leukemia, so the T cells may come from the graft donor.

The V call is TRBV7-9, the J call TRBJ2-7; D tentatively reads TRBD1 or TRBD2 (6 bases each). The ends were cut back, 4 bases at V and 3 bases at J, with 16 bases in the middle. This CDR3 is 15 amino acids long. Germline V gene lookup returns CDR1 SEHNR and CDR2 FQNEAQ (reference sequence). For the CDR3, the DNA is TGTGCCAGCAGCTCCCCGAGGGGGGCCGACTACGAGCAGTACTTC. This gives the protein CASSSPRGADYEQYF.

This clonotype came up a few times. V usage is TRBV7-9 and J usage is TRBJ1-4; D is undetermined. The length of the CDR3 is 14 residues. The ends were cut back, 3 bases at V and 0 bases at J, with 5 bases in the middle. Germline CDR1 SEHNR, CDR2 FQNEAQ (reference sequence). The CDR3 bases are TGTGCCAGCAGCTTGAGTGCAACTAATGAAAAACTGTTTTTT. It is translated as CASSLSATNEKLFF.

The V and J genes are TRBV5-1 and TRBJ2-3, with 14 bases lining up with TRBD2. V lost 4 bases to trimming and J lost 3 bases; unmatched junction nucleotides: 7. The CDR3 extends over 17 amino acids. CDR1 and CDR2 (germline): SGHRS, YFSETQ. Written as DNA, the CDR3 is TGCGCCAGCAGCCTGGGACTAGCGGGAGTGGGGACAGATACGCAGTATTTT. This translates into CASSLGLAGVGTDTQYF.

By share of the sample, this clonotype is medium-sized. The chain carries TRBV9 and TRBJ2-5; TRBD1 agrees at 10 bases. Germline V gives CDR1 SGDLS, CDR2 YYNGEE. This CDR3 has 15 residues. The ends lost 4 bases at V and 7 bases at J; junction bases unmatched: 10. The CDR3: CASSPGQGIRGTQYF. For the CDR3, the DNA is TGTGCCAGCAGCCCGGGACAGGGGATTCGAGGGACCCAGTACTTC.

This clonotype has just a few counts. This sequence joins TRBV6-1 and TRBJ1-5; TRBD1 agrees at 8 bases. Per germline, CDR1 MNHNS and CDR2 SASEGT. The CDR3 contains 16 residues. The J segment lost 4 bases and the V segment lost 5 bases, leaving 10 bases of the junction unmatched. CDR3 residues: CASSPGQGAGNQPQHF. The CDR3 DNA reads TGTGCCAGCAGTCCCGGACAGGGAGCAGGGAATCAGCCCCAGCATTTT.

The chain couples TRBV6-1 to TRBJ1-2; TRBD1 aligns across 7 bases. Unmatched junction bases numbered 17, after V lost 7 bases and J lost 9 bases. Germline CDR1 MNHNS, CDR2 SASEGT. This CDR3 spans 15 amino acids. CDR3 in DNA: TGTGCCAGCATTCCCAGGGGGGCCAGAGAGTTTCGCTACACCTTC. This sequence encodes CASIPRGAREFRYTF.

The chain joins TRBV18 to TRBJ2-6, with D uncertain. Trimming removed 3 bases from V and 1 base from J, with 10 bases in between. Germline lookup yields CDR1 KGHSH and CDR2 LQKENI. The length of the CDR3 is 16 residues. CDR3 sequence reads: CASSPQEGSGANVLTF. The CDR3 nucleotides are TGTGCCAGCTCACCGCAAGAAGGGTCTGGGGCCAACGTCCTGACTTTC.

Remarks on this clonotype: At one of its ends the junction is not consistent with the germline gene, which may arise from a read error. DNA for the CDR3: TGTGCCAGTAGGGACCCCGGGACAGGGTCCTCCGAGCAGTACTTC. Amino acid sequence: CASRDPGTGSSEQYF. The chain couples TRBV19 to TRBJ2-7; TRBD1 aligns across 9 bases. The length of the CDR3 is 15 residues. Germline assignment: CDR1 LNHDA and CDR2 SQIVND (reference sequence).